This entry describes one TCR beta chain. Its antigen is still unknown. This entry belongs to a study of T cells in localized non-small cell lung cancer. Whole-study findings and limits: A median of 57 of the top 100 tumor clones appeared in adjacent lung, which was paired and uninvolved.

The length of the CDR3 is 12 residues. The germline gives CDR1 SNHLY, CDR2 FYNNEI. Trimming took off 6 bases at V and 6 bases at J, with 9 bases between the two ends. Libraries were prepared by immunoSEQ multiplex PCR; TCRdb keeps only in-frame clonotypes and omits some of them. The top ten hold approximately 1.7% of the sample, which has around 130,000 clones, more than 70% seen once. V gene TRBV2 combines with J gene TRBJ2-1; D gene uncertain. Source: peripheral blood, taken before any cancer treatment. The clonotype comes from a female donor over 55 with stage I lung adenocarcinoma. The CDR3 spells CASRATINEQFF. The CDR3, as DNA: TGTGCCAGCAGGGCTACTATCAATGAGCAGTTCTTC.